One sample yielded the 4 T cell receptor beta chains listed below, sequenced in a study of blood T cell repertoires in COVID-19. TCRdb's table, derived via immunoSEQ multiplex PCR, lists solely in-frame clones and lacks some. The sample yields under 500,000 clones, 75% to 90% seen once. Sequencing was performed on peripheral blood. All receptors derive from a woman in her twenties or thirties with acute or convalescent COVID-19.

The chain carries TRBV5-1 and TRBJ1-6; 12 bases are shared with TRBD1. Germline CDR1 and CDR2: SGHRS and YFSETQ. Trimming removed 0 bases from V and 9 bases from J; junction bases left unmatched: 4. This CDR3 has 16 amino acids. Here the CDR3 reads CASSLAGQGAGSPLHF. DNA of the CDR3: TGCGCCAGCAGCTTGGCGGGACAGGGGGCGGGTTCACCCCTCCACTTT.

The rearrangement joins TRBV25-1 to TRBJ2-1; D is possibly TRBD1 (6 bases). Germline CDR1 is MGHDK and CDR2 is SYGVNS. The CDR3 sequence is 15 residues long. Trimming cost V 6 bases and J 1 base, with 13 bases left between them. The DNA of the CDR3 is TGTGCCAGCAGCCCGCAGGGGTTATCCTACAATGAGCAGTTCTTC. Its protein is CASSPQGLSYNEQFF.

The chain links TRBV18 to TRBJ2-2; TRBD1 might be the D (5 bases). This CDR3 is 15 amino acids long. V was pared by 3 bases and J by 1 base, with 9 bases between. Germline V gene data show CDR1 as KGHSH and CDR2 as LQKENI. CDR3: CASSPNRQNTGELFF. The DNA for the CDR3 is TGTGCCAGCTCACCTAACAGGCAGAACACCGGGGAGCTGTTTTTT.

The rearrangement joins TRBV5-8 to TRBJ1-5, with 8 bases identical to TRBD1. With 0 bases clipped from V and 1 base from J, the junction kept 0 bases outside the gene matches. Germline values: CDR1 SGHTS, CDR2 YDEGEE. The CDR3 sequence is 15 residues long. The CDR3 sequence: CASSLGDRSNQPQHF. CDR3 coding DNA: TGTGCCAGCAGCTTGGGGGACAGGAGCAATCAGCCCCAGCATTTT.